A selection of T cell receptor beta chains follows, all from one sample in a study of cytomegalovirus exposure and HLA in healthy donors. The protocol was immunoSEQ multiplex PCR, while the TCRdb copy is restricted to in-frame clones and leaves out a portion. Among about 120,000 clones, around 75% were seen once, and the ten largest hold roughly 0.92%. The material sequenced was PBMCs. These receptors were collected from a woman younger than 45 in good health and CMV-seronegative. Both conserved end residues are part of each CDR3. Each record gives: clone size, J gene, V gene, D gene, CDR3 protein, CDR3 DNA. A D gene is named only where the DNA matches it firmly. Clone size is given for some rows only: seen once, a few or many times, or a class if the clone is expanded.

- | TRBJ1-2 | TRBV29-1 | TRBD1 | CSVEWGQGGVGYTF | TGCAGCGTTGAATGGGGACAGGGTGGCGTTGGCTACACCTTC
- | TRBJ2-7 | TRBV7-6 | TRBD1 | CASSVGQASGEQYF | TGTGCCAGCAGCGTCGGACAGGCCTCGGGCGAGCAGTACTTC
- | TRBJ1-5 | TRBV18 | TRBD1 | CASSTQGVLDQPQHF | TGTGCCAGCTCAACGCAGGGGGTTCTGGATCAGCCCCAGCATTTT
- | TRBJ2-7 | TRBV5-1 | - | CASSSRSSGYERSYEQYF | TGCGCCAGCAGCTCCCGTTCCTCGGGGTACGAACGCTCCTACGAGCAGTACTTC
- | TRBJ1-2 | TRBV18 | - | CASSPPSPRAGSGGYTF | TGTGCCAGCTCACCACCTTCCCCTAGGGCGGGGAGTGGTGGCTACACCTTC
- | TRBJ1-1 | TRBV10-3 | - | CAIRVGVNTEAFF | TGTGCCATCAGGGTAGGGGTTAACACTGAAGCTTTCTTT
- | TRBJ2-3 | TRBV9 | TRBD1 | CASSVRSSTGFSTDTQYF | TGTGCCAGCAGCGTTCGCTCCTCGACAGGGTTTAGCACAGATACGCAGTATTTT
- | TRBJ2-1 | TRBV7-6 | - | CASSLGSSRGEQFF | TGTGCCAGCAGCTTAGGTAGTAGTAGAGGTGAGCAGTTCTTC
few | TRBJ1-1 | TRBV2 | TRBD1 | CARGGQGATEAFF | TGTGCCAGGGGGGGACAGGGGGCGACTGAAGCTTTCTTT
- | TRBJ2-3 | TRBV5-1 | TRBD1 | CASSLQGARADTQYF | TGCGCCAGCAGCTTGCAGGGGGCGAGGGCAGATACGCAGTATTTT
- | TRBJ1-1 | TRBV5-1 | - | CASSWGVNTEAFF | TGCGCCAGCAGCTGGGGCGTGAACACTGAAGCTTTCTTT
- | TRBJ1-1 | TRBV19 | - | CASSPWGEGNTEAFF | TGTGCCAGCTCACCCTGGGGGGAGGGTAACACTGAAGCTTTCTTT
- | TRBJ1-6 | TRBV11-2 | - | CASSLEGAGSPLHF | TGTGCCAGCAGCTTAGAGGGCGCAGGATCACCCCTCCACTTT
- | TRBJ1-1 | TRBV18 | TRBD1 | CASSPLGVLQGTEAFF | TGTGCCAGCTCACCACTGGGGGTTTTACAGGGGACTGAAGCTTTCTTT
- | TRBJ1-1 | TRBV2 | - | CASSERELTEAFF | TGTGCCAGCAGTGAGAGAGAGCTCACTGAAGCTTTCTTT
- | TRBJ2-1 | TRBV30 | TRBD2 | CAWSGSGREGLHEQFF | TGTGCCTGGAGCGGAAGTGGACGGGAGGGTTTGCATGAGCAGTTCTTC
- | TRBJ2-7 | TRBV27 | - | CASRKQGYGYEQYF | TGTGCCAGCAGGAAGCAGGGGTACGGCTACGAGCAGTACTTC
- | TRBJ2-5 | TRBV5-6 | TRBD1 | CASSSLSDRAETQYF | TGTGCCAGCAGCTCCCTTTCGGACAGGGCGGAGACCCAGTACTTC
few | TRBJ1-4 | TRBV4-1 | - | CASSQDFFSDEKLFF | TGCGCCAGCAGCCAAGATTTTTTCAGTGATGAAAAACTGTTTTTT
- | TRBJ2-5 | TRBV27 | - | CASSSGASGFQETQYF | TGTGCCAGCAGTTCGGGGGCTAGCGGATTCCAAGAGACCCAGTACTTC
- | TRBJ1-1 | TRBV6-5 | TRBD1 | CASSYSTGQMNTEAFF | TGTGCCAGCAGTTACTCGACGGGACAGATGAACACTGAAGCTTTCTTT
- | TRBJ2-7 | TRBV27 | - | CASRDRAYEQYF | TGTGCCAGCAGGGACAGAGCCTACGAGCAGTACTTC
- | TRBJ2-4 | TRBV6-5 | TRBD1 | CASSPQGLGNIQYF | TGTGCCAGCAGTCCACAGGGGCTTGGGAACATTCAGTACTTC
few | TRBJ1-5 | TRBV6-1 | - | CASSLNRDGNQPQHF | TGTGCCAGCAGTCTAAACAGGGACGGCAATCAGCCCCAGCATTTT
- | TRBJ1-2 | TRBV4-1 | - | CASSQDTHRVLNYGYTF | TGCGCCAGCAGCCAAGATACCCACAGGGTTCTTAACTATGGCTACACCTTC
- | TRBJ2-3 | TRBV10-3 | - | CAIRSDRLTDTQYF | TGTGCCATCAGATCGGACAGACTCACAGATACGCAGTATTTT
- | TRBJ2-7 | TRBV5-6 | TRBD1 | CASSYGTGLTYEQYF | TGTGCCAGCAGTTATGGGACAGGGCTGACCTACGAGCAGTACTTC
- | TRBJ2-3 | TRBV6-5 | - | CASSTPRLSTDTQYF | TGTGCCAGCAGTACCCCCAGGCTTAGCACAGATACGCAGTATTTT
- | TRBJ1-2 | TRBV25-1 | - | CASSEYEGVAGYTF | TGTGCCAGCAGTGAATACGAAGGGGTTGCGGGCTACACCTTC
- | TRBJ1-6 | TRBV7-2 | TRBD1 | CASSLVRTGNSPLHF | TGTGCCAGCAGCTTAGTTAGGACAGGGAATTCACCCCTCCACTTT
- | TRBJ2-6 | TRBV27 | - | CASSPIRGAGGANVLTF | TGTGCCAGCAGTCCAATTCGGGGGGCGGGTGGGGCCAACGTCCTGACTTTC
- | TRBJ1-3 | TRBV6-5 | - | CASSYQRQGSGNTIYF | TGTGCCAGCAGTTACCAGAGACAAGGCTCTGGAAACACCATATATTTT
- | TRBJ1-1 | TRBV2 | - | CASQKNGGLKNTEAFF | TGTGCCAGCCAGAAGAATGGTGGGCTTAAGAACACTGAAGCTTTCTTT
- | TRBJ1-1 | TRBV6-6 | TRBD1 | CASRPRTGNTEAFF | TGTGCCAGCAGACCCCGGACAGGGAACACTGAAGCTTTCTTT
- | TRBJ1-1 | TRBV5-8 | - | CASSLIDSTTEAFF | TGTGCCAGCAGCTTAATCGACAGTACCACTGAAGCTTTCTTT
- | TRBJ2-7 | TRBV4-2 | TRBD1 | CASSQDYGTGGNEQYF | TGTGCCAGCAGCCAAGATTACGGGACAGGGGGTAACGAGCAGTACTTC
- | TRBJ1-1 | TRBV6-5 | - | CASSYTSRGTEAFF | TGTGCCAGCAGTTACACATCACGAGGCACTGAAGCTTTCTTT
- | TRBJ2-7 | TRBV15 | - | CATRTVGSYEQYF | TGTGCCACCAGGACAGTCGGCTCCTACGAGCAGTACTTC